The rows below give T cell receptor beta chains drawn from one sample of a study of blood T cell repertoires in COVID-19. The assay was immunoSEQ multiplex PCR, and TCRdb's table has in-frame clones only and misses some. The repertoire includes 120,000 or so clones, about four fifths of them detected once, and roughly 17% sits in the top ten. Material for sequencing was peripheral blood. These receptors were collected from a man aged 60-69 years with active or convalescent COVID-19. CDR3s include the opening cysteine and the closing phenylalanine or tryptophan. Each record gives: J gene, clone size, D gene, V gene, CDR3 DNA, CDR3 protein. A D gene is named only where the DNA matches it firmly. The size entry is marked missing in some rows and otherwise reads once, few, many or a size class.

TRBJ1-3,-,-,TRBV3-1/TRBV3-2,TGTGCCAGCAGCCAAGAGAGCAGGGCTGGAAACACCATATATTTT,CASSQESRAGNTIYF
TRBJ1-5,-,TRBD1,TRBV6-2/TRBV6-3,TGTGCCAGCAGTCAATTGACAGGGGTGCAGCCCCAGCATTTT,CASSQLTGVQPQHF
TRBJ2-3,-,TRBD2,TRBV7-4,TGTGCCAGTCGAGCCCCGGGACTAGCGGGGTCTAGCACAGATACGCAGTATTTT,CASRAPGLAGSSTDTQYF
TRBJ2-1,-,TRBD2,TRBV13,TGTGCCAGCAGACCCGGACTAGCGGGAGGATGGTACAATGAGCAGTTCTTC,CASRPGLAGGWYNEQFF
TRBJ1-3,-,-,TRBV28,TGTGCCAGCAGCTACTCTGGAAACACCATATATTTT,CASSYSGNTIYF
TRBJ1-5,-,TRBD1,TRBV18,TGTGCCAGCTCACCAAACAGGGGAAATCAGCCCCAGCATTTT,CASSPNRGNQPQHF
TRBJ2-1,-,TRBD1,TRBV6-5,TGTGCCAGCAGTTACCGAGGCAGGGGGCGTAATGAGCAGTTCTTC,CASSYRGRGRNEQFF
TRBJ2-2,few,TRBD1,TRBV5-4,TGTGCCAGCAGCTCAAGACAGGGGAAGAGCACCGGGGAGCTGTTTTTT,CASSSRQGKSTGELFF
TRBJ2-1,-,TRBD2,TRBV6-2/TRBV6-3,TGTGCCAGCAGTCGACCGGGACTAGCGGGAAATGAGCAGTTCTTC,CASSRPGLAGNEQFF
TRBJ2-5,-,-,TRBV9,TGTGCCAGCAGCGACACGGGTAGAGTGACAGACCCGCGGGAGACCCAGTACTTC,CASSDTGRVTDPRETQYF
TRBJ2-1,-,-,TRBV7-9,TGTGCCAGCAGCTTAGTGCGAACTAGAAAGTTCTTC,CASSLVRTRKFF
TRBJ2-2,-,TRBD1,TRBV19,TGTGCCAGTAGTATAGATGACAGGGGAGGGGAGCTGTTTTTT,CASSIDDRGGELFF
TRBJ2-2,-,-,TRBV7-9,TGTGCCAGCAGCTTGGTAGGGGCGAACACCGGGGAGCTGTTTTTT,CASSLVGANTGELFF
TRBJ1-4,once,-,TRBV5-1,TGCGCCAGCAGCCCGGAGGCAACTAATGAAAAACTGTTTTTT,CASSPEATNEKLFF
TRBJ2-1,-,-,TRBV18,TGTGCCAGCTCACCACTAGCGCCAATAAGTTACAATGAGCAGTTCTTC,CASSPLAPISYNEQFF
TRBJ2-5,few,-,TRBV10-3,TGTGCCATCAGTGAGAGGGGGACGGCCGGAGCGACCCAGTACTTC,CAISERGTAGATQYF
TRBJ2-1,-,-,TRBV6-5,TGTGCCAGCAGTAGGGGCCCAGACTCCTACAATGAGCAGTTCTTC,CASSRGPDSYNEQFF
TRBJ1-2,-,-,TRBV27,TGTGCCAGCAGTTTACAGGCAGGCCTTTATGGCTACACCTTC,CASSLQAGLYGYTF
TRBJ2-4,-,TRBD1,TRBV18,TGTGCCAGCTCACCGAGCGGACAGGGCCACATTCAGTACTTC,CASSPSGQGHIQYF
TRBJ1-2,-,-,TRBV12-3/TRBV12-4,TGTGCCAGCAGTTTACTGGCCTCTGGCTACACCTTC,CASSLLASGYTF
TRBJ2-5,-,TRBD1,TRBV7-2,TGTGCCAGCAGCTTAGGGACAGGGATCCAAGAGACCCAGTACTTC,CASSLGTGIQETQYF
TRBJ2-5,once,-,TRBV4-3,TGCGCCAGCAGCCACTTTTTGACGGGGAATCAAGAGACCCAGTACTTC,CASSHFLTGNQETQYF
TRBJ2-5,-,TRBD1,TRBV11-3,TGTGCCAGCAGCTTAGGACCGGGACAGGGACAAGAGACCCAGTACTTC,CASSLGPGQGQETQYF
TRBJ2-4,-,-,TRBV5-1,TGCGCCAGCAGCTTGGACGGTGGCATTCAGTACTTC,CASSLDGGIQYF
TRBJ1-4,-,-,TRBV28,TGTGCCAGCAGTTCCACAGCAACTAATGAAAAACTGTTTTTT,CASSSTATNEKLFF
TRBJ2-7,-,TRBD2,TRBV5-4,TGTGCCAGCAGCTTGGAGGCGACTAGCAACGAGCAGTACTTC,CASSLEATSNEQYF
TRBJ1-6,-,-,TRBV6-5,TGTGCCACCACGTTGAGGGTAACTTCACCCCTCCACTTT,CATTLRVTSPLHF
TRBJ2-5,-,TRBD2,TRBV9,TGTGCCAGCAGCGTAGGTGCGGGAGGGTGGGAAGAGACCCAGTACTTC,CASSVGAGGWEETQYF
TRBJ2-7,once,TRBD1,TRBV18,TGTGCCAGCTCATCGGGACAGGGACCCTCCTACGAGCAGTACTTC,CASSSGQGPSYEQYF
TRBJ1-5,-,-,TRBV19,TGTGCCAGTAGTATAAGGCCCCCACATTCGGAGGGGACGAGGCAGCCCCAGCATTTT,CASSIRPPHSEGTRQPQHF
TRBJ2-2,-,TRBD2,TRBV3-1/TRBV3-2,TGTGCCAGCAGCCTAATAGCGGGAACGGTAAACACCGGGGAGCTGTTTTTT,CASSLIAGTVNTGELFF
TRBJ1-2,-,-,TRBV24-1,TGTGCCACCAGAGGCCAGGGAAACTATGGCTACACCTTC,CATRGQGNYGYTF
TRBJ2-7,-,TRBD2,TRBV4-1,TGCGCCAGCAGCCAGCGGGAGTCCTACGAGCAGTACTTC,CASSQRESYEQYF
TRBJ1-1,-,-,TRBV28,TGTGCCAGCAGTTTCTATGGGGGGAGGGACACTGAAGCTTTCTTT,CASSFYGGRDTEAFF
TRBJ2-2,-,-,TRBV5-1,TGCGCCAGCAGCTTGGCGTCTAGGACCGGGGAGCTGTTTTTT,CASSLASRTGELFF
TRBJ1-1,-,-,TRBV20-1,TGCAGTGCTAGTTTCAGGGGAGACACTGAAGCTTTCTTT,CSASFRGDTEAFF
TRBJ2-7,-,TRBD1,TRBV11-2,TGTGCCAGCAGCTTAGTCGTGGGACCTCGGACAGGGCCTGAACACTTC,CASSLVVGPRTGPEHF
TRBJ2-1,-,-,TRBV28,TGTGCCAGCAGCCGAACCATGACAGTTGAGCAGTTCTTC,CASSRTMTVEQFF
TRBJ1-2,-,TRBD1,TRBV4-3,TGCGCCAGCAGCTTCCGGGCAGGGGGACGAGTTAGCTATGGCTACACCTTC,CASSFRAGGRVSYGYTF